The 31 T cell receptor beta chains given below trace back to one sample, sequenced in a study of T cell changes during pregnancy in multiple sclerosis. Profiling relied on immunoSEQ multiplex PCR, and the TCRdb table lists in-frame clones only, not all of them. Of just under 35,000 clones listed, just over 90% were seen once; the top ten hold less than 4.5%. The material was peripheral blood, obtained in the second trimester of pregnancy. The receptors were sampled from a female donor in good health, enrolled as a control in a pregnancy study.

This clone has only one observation. V is TRBV6-5 and J is TRBJ1-1; D remains ambiguous. This CDR3 comprises 11 residues. The V end lost 7 bases, the J end lost 6 bases, and 9 bases lay between the germline ends. CDR1 and CDR2 from the germline V gene are MNHEY and SVGAGI. CDR3 in DNA: TGTGCCAGCACCGTGGCTTCTGAAGCTTTCTTT. Residues: CASTVASEAFF.

The rearrangement uses TRBV27 and TRBJ2-7; possible D gene TRBD2, 6 bases. This CDR3 comprises 15 residues. Per the germline V gene, CDR1 is MNHEY and CDR2 is SMNVEV (reference sequence). The ends were cut back, 0 bases at V and 4 bases at J, with 13 bases in the middle. Written as DNA, the CDR3 is TGTGCCAGCAGTTTATCTACTAGCCGGAATTACGAGCAGTACTTC. Encoded protein: CASSLSTSRNYEQYF.

The V gene is TRBV11-3, the J gene TRBJ2-1, with D possibly TRBD1 on 5 matching bases. This CDR3 spans 16 amino acids. V was shortened by 3 bases and J by 3 bases, with 15 bases between the two germline ends. CDR1 is SGHNT, CDR2 YENEEA, per germline. The CDR3 coding sequence is TGTGCCAGCAGCTTTTCGGCAGGGAAGGGCTACAATGAGCAGTTCTTC. Its protein product is CASSFSAGKGYNEQFF. Together with reference TRBV11-3 and TRBJ2-1, the CDR3 gives the full variable domain: EAGVVQSPRYKIIEKKQPVAFWCNPISGHNTLYWYLQNLGQGPELLIRYENEEAVDDSQLPKDRFSAERLKGVDSTLKIQPAELGDSAVYLCASSFSAGKGYNEQFFGPGTRLTVL.

This clone was picked up a small number of times. The gene calls are TRBV2 and TRBJ1-1; D not certain. The CDR3 is made up of 11 amino acids. Trimming cost V 6 bases and J 4 bases, with 6 bases left between them. Germline loops: CDR1 SNHLY, CDR2 FYNNEI. CDR3 DNA: TGTGCCAGCAGCGCTATCACTGAAGCTTTCTTT. Protein: CASSAITEAFF.

CDR3 sequence reads: CASRTSGSMNEQFF. DNA for the CDR3: TGTGCCAGCAGGACTAGCGGGAGCATGAATGAGCAGTTCTTC. The chain uses TRBV27 and TRBJ2-1; 12 bases align to TRBD2. The germline V gene encodes CDR1 MNHEY and CDR2 SMNVEV (reference sequence). Unmatched junction bases numbered 4, after V lost 6 bases and J lost 7 bases. This CDR3 spans 14 amino acids.

The chain employs TRBV7-2 and TRBJ2-5, with D possibly being TRBD2 (6 bases). The length of the CDR3 is 13 residues. Deletions cut 5 bases from V and 5 bases from J, with 12 bases between. Germline CDR1 is SGHTA and CDR2 is FQGNSA. CDR3 sequence: CASSPSGGETQYF. The CDR3 nucleotides are TGTGCCAGCAGCCCAAGTGGGGGGGAGACCCAGTACTTC.

The V and J genes are TRBV19 and TRBJ1-6; TRBD1 aligns across 9 bases. Germline loops: CDR1 LNHDA, CDR2 SQIVND (reference sequence). V lost 8 bases and J lost 2; bases outside the gene matches: 4. The CDR3 is 15 residues long. Here the CDR3 reads CASLQGATYNSPLHF. The CDR3 DNA follows: TGTGCCAGTCTACAGGGGGCGACCTATAATTCACCCCTCCACTTT.

The chain links TRBV14 to TRBJ2-7, with 13 nucleotides matching TRBD2. The trim removed 5 bases at V and 3 bases at J, leaving 4 bases unmatched. The CDR3 spans 15 residues. Germline V lookup: CDR1 SGHDN, CDR2 FVKESK. Here the CDR3 reads CASSLRLAGGYEQYF. DNA for the CDR3: TGTGCCAGCAGCTTACGACTAGCGGGGGGCTACGAGCAGTACTTC. Filled out from reference TRBV14 and TRBJ2-7, the complete variable domain reads EAGVTQFPSHSVIEKGQTVTLRCDPISGHDNLYWYRRVMGKEIKFLLHFVKESKQDESGMPNNRFLAERTGGTYSTLKVQPAELEDSGVYFCASSLRLAGGYEQYFGPGTRLTVT.

The chain employs TRBV6-6 and TRBJ1-1; tentatively, D is TRBD1 (5 bases). Between the trimmed V and J ends, which lost 6 bases and 4 bases, there was a span of 9 bases. Germline V gives CDR1 MNHNY, CDR2 SVGAGI (reference sequence). The CDR3 totals 12 residues. The chain's CDR3 is CASSPQGTEAFF. The CDR3 DNA follows: TGTGCCAGCAGCCCTCAGGGCACTGAAGCTTTCTTT.

This clone was picked up one time. The chain carries TRBV7-2 and TRBJ2-4; 7 positions agree with TRBD1. Germline assignment: CDR1 SGHTA and CDR2 FQGNSA. The CDR3 covers 14 residues. V shed 4 bases, J shed 12 bases, and the junction held 12 bases outside the gene matches. The CDR3: CASSSTVGTERQYF. The CDR3 nucleotides are TGTGCCAGCAGCTCTACAGTCGGGACAGAGCGTCAGTACTTC.

This clone showed up just once. The DNA of the CDR3 is TGTGCCATTACGACACCCTCCTACAATGAGCAGTTCTTC. Translated: CAITTPSYNEQFF. The genes are TRBV2 and TRBJ2-1, with D hard to call. The CDR3 loop spans 13 amino acids. Per the germline V gene, CDR1 is SNHLY and CDR2 is FYNNEI. Trimming stripped 10 bases from V and 0 bases from J, with 10 bases between.

The chain is built from TRBV11-2 and TRBJ2-1, with D tentatively TRBD2 (5 bases). The ends were cut back, 8 bases at V and 0 bases at J, with 14 bases in the middle. CDR1 is SGHAT and CDR2 is FQNNGV in the germline V gene. The CDR3 has 15 residues. The CDR3 bases are TGTGCCAGCCCTCGCGGGCAGAGCTCCTACAATGAGCAGTTCTTC. Protein product: CASPRGQSSYNEQFF.

This clone was counted a few times. The chain employs TRBV7-2 and TRBJ1-1, with D maybe TRBD1 (5 bases). Looked up from germline, CDR1 is SGHTA and CDR2 is FQGNSA. The CDR3 loop spans 15 amino acids. With 5 bases removed from V and 0 bases from J, the gap between germline ends came to 13 bases. DNA for the CDR3: TGTGCCAGCAGCACGTCATCAGGGATGAACACTGAAGCTTTCTTT. Its protein is CASSTSSGMNTEAFF.

The chain uses TRBV5-1 and TRBJ2-5; the match to TRBD1 covers 7 bases. The assigned J gene may be wrong: the sequence end matches TRBJ2-7 better. From germline, CDR1 is SGHRS and CDR2 YFSETQ. The CDR3 runs to 14 residues. CDR3 DNA: TGCGCCAGCAGCTCGGTTACAGGGGCCTACGAGCAGTACTTC. Translated, it gives CASSSVTGAYEQYF.

The V gene is TRBV9, the J gene TRBJ2-1, with 7 positions matching TRBD2. This CDR3 is 16 amino acids long. J lost 0 bases, V lost 7 bases, and 10 bases had no gene match. The germline V gene encodes CDR1 SGDLS and CDR2 YYNGEE. DNA of the CDR3: TGTGCCAGCGGAACGGGAGGACACGACTCCTACAATGAGCAGTTCTTC. It translates to CASGTGGHDSYNEQFF.

This chain links TRBV5-1 with TRBJ1-1, with TRBD1 matching 8 bases. V dropped 7 bases and J dropped 4; count of bases not matched to a gene: 9. The germline CDR1 and CDR2 sequences are SGHRS and YFSETQ. The CDR3 is 14 amino acids. CDR3 residues: CASETGVGGTEAFF. The CDR3 region has the DNA TGCGCCAGCGAGACAGGGGTCGGAGGCACTGAAGCTTTCTTT.

V gene TRBV7-3 combines with J gene TRBJ2-5, with 10 positions matching TRBD2. CDR1 and CDR2 from the germline V gene are SGHTA and FQGTGA. The CDR3 totals 17 residues. Trimming cost V 9 bases and J 5 bases; bases outside gene matches: 18. The CDR3, as DNA: TGTGCCAGTGGGTCTGGTCCTGGACTAGCGGACGGGGAGACCCAGTACTTC. This encodes CASGSGPGLADGETQYF.

This chain links TRBV11-2 with TRBJ1-6; D remains unclear. Trimming shortened V by 4 bases and J by 7 bases, and 14 bases separated the two germline ends. This CDR3 spans 15 amino acids. The germline gives CDR1 SGHAT, CDR2 FQNNGV. CDR3 loop: CASSSDSGRNSPLHF. The DNA of the CDR3 is TGTGCCAGCAGCTCGGACTCCGGCAGGAATTCACCCCTCCACTTT.

This clone showed up just once. The chain joins TRBV5-5 to TRBJ2-7, with a possible D match to TRBD2 (8 bases). CDR1 and CDR2 (germline): SGHKS, YYEKEE (reference sequence). This CDR3 has 14 residues. Trimming shortened V by 2 bases and J by 6 bases, and 15 bases separated the two germline ends. CDR3 in DNA: TGTGCCAGCAGCTTATCGGGAGGGGGCGTCGAGCAGTACTTC. Protein: CASSLSGGGVEQYF.

The chain couples TRBV27 to TRBJ2-3; D uncertain. The V end lost 6 bases, the J end lost 1 base, and 11 bases lay between the germline ends. The CDR3 is 14 residues long. Germline V gives CDR1 MNHEY, CDR2 SMNVEV (reference sequence). As DNA, the CDR3 is TGTGCCAGCAGCCTCGGCGGAGGCACAGATACGCAGTATTTT. It encodes CASSLGGGTDTQYF.

The gene calls are TRBV2 and TRBJ1-6; a weak D match, TRBD1 (5 bases). The CDR3 is made up of 13 amino acids. With 6 bases removed from V and 7 bases from J, the gap between germline ends came to 10 bases. In germline, CDR1 is SNHLY, CDR2 FYNNEI. CDR3 sequence reads: CASRTVRNSPLHF. The CDR3, as DNA: TGTGCCAGCAGGACAGTACGAAATTCACCCCTCCACTTT.

The rearrangement uses TRBV4-2 and TRBJ2-3; 7 positions match TRBD2. The CDR3 length is 15 residues. Germline CDR1 and CDR2: LGHNA and YNFKEQ. V lost 4 bases and J lost 2; bases outside the gene matches: 6. The CDR3, as DNA: TGTGCCAGCAGCCGCCAGCGGGATTCCACAGATACGCAGTATTTT. Encoded protein: CASSRQRDSTDTQYF.

The chain couples TRBV14 to TRBJ1-2, with D tentatively TRBD1 (6 bases). The CDR3 loop spans 15 amino acids. Deletions cut 5 bases from V and 5 bases from J, with 18 bases between. Germline V gene sequence: CDR1 SGHDN, CDR2 FVKESK. The CDR3 DNA sequence: TGTGCCAGCAGCGAACGGGACACGCGGCGTTATGGCTACACCTTC. Protein: CASSERDTRRYGYTF.

The chain combines TRBV7-8 with TRBJ2-7, with 9 bases aligning to TRBD1. The V gene's germline CDR1 is SGHVS and CDR2 FQNEAQ. CDR3 length: 17 residues. Trimming cost V 1 base and J 6 bases; bases outside gene matches: 13. CDR3 nucleotides: TGTGCCAGCAGCTTAGTGGGGGGGACAGGGAGCCATCTCGAGCAGTACTTC. It translates to CASSLVGGTGSHLEQYF.

This clone occurred once. The V gene is TRBV13, the J gene TRBJ2-3; 9 nucleotides agree with TRBD2. Per germline, CDR1 PRHDT and CDR2 FYEKMQ (reference sequence). V was pared by 3 bases and J by 3 bases, with 7 bases of the junction left unmatched. This CDR3 comprises 16 residues. The CDR3 loop is CASSFRGGAGTDTQYF. The DNA for the CDR3 is TGTGCCAGCAGCTTCCGCGGGGGGGCTGGGACAGATACGCAGTATTTT.

J is TRBJ2-3 and V is TRBV2; 8 nucleotides align to TRBD2. Trimming at V came to 1 base and at J to 0 bases, leaving 6 bases not matched to a gene. Germline CDR1 is SNHLY and CDR2 is FYNNEI. CDR3 length: 17 amino acids. CDR3 sequence (DNA): TGTGCCAGCAGTGAAGTTCGAGTAGCGGGGAGCACAGATACGCAGTATTTT. Protein product: CASSEVRVAGSTDTQYF.

This clone was counted a single time. Compared with germline, one end of the junction differs, possibly owing to a read error. V and J are TRBV7-7 and TRBJ2-1; 11 nucleotides line up with TRBD2. Germline V gives CDR1 SSHAT, CDR2 FNYEAQ (reference sequence). The CDR3 length is 16 residues. CDR3 in amino acids: CASSLDLAGGDNEQFF. CDR3 nucleotides: TGTGCTAGCAGCTTAGACTTAGCGGGAGGGGACAATGAGCAGTTCTTC.

The CDR3 protein is CASSIDQGQLYGYTF. For the CDR3, the DNA is TGTGCCAGTAGTATAGATCAGGGGCAACTTTATGGCTACACCTTC. The gene calls are TRBV19 and TRBJ1-2; a weak D match, TRBD1 (6 bases). The CDR3 consists of 15 residues. Looked up from germline, CDR1 is LNHDA and CDR2 is SQIVND (reference sequence). Trimming shortened V by 0 bases and J by 5 bases, and 13 bases separated the two germline ends.

The V and J genes are TRBV28 and TRBJ1-1; D possibly corresponds to TRBD1 (5 bases). Trimming took off 7 bases at V and 8 bases at J, with 17 bases between the two ends. This CDR3 spans 13 amino acids. CDR1 is MDHEN and CDR2 is SYDVKM in the germline V gene. CDR3 in amino acids: CASTPAWGGEAFF. CDR3 DNA: TGTGCCAGCACCCCAGCCTGGGGGGGAGAAGCTTTCTTT.

The chain uses TRBV6-1 and TRBJ1-3; the match to TRBD1 covers 8 bases. Germline values: CDR1 MNHNS, CDR2 SASEGT. With 5 bases clipped from V and 3 bases from J, the junction kept 3 bases outside the gene matches. This CDR3 has 14 residues. The CDR3 loop reads CASSPGGSGNTIYF. The CDR3 nucleotides are TGTGCCAGCAGTCCAGGGGGCAGTGGAAACACCATATATTTT.

The gene calls are TRBV25-1 and TRBJ2-4, with D possibly matching TRBD2 (5 bases). Per germline, CDR1 MGHDK and CDR2 SYGVNS. The germline V and J ends were trimmed by 2 bases and 2 bases, with 13 bases remaining between them. CDR3 length: 16 amino acids. CDR3 sequence reads: CASSEGGEGTKNIQYF. DNA of the CDR3: TGTGCCAGCAGTGAAGGAGGTGAGGGAACCAAAAACATTCAGTACTTC.